These 8 T cell receptor beta chains originate from one sample sequenced in a study of blood T cells in healthy people across ages. A second PCR of about 7 to 11 cycles used a sample-barcoded 5' primer and a J-beta primer mix. TCRdb called the 5' RACE reads again in MiXCR, with one record for every CDR3 protein. The table includes hundreds of thousands of distinct CDR3 sequences, more than 20% detected once. The sequencing sample was made of blood. The receptors stem from a man in his sixties or seventies in good health.

This clonotype came up a few times. The chain combines TRBV20-1 with TRBJ2-7; the D gene could be TRBD1 or TRBD2 (7 bases each). The germline V and J ends were trimmed by 4 bases and 2 bases, with 12 bases remaining between them. The length of the CDR3 is 13 residues. The germline V gene has CDR1 DFQATT and CDR2 SNEGSKA (reference sequence). DNA of the CDR3: TGCAGTGCTAAACCAGGGGGGGCCTACGAGCAGTACTTC. Encoded protein: CSAKPGGAYEQYF.

Concerning this clonotype itself: The conserved phenylalanine or tryptophan is not found at the CDR3 terminus, so this likely reflects a read error. The CDR3 region is CASSAHNEQFL. In nucleotides, the CDR3 is TGTGCCAGCAGCGCCCACAATGAGCAGTTCCTC. The V gene is TRBV7-2, the J gene TRBJ2-1; no reliable D call. Germline V gene lookup returns CDR1 SGHTA and CDR2 FQGNSA. This CDR3 region has 11 residues. V was cut by 5 bases and J by 5 bases, with 4 bases left in between.

The rearrangement links TRBV2 to TRBJ2-5; TRBD2 agrees at 9 bases. The J call may be in error: the DNA end matches TRBJ2-1 better. The CDR3 is 13 residues long. CDR1 SNHLY and CDR2 FYNNEI come from the germline V gene. In DNA, the CDR3 is TGTGCCAGCATTGGGACTAGCATTAATGAGCAGTTCTTC. Amino acids: CASIGTSINEQFF.

The rearrangement joins TRBV2 to TRBJ2-5, with D possibly matching TRBD1 (7 bases). The V gene's germline CDR1 is SNHLY and CDR2 FYNNEI. The CDR3 is 15 residues long. The ends were cut back, 3 bases at V and 1 base at J, with 12 bases in the middle. The CDR3 region has the DNA TGTGCCAGCAGTGATTGGAGGGGGCGCCAAGAGACCCAGTACTTC. This encodes CASSDWRGRQETQYF.

This clonotype was recorded a few times. This chain links TRBV5-1 with TRBJ2-5; D call uncertain. The assigned J gene may be wrong: the sequence end matches TRBJ2-7 better. This CDR3 comprises 14 residues. Germline CDR1 and CDR2: SGHRS and YFSETQ. CDR3 in amino acids: CASSPHRDTYEQYF. CDR3 nucleotide sequence: TGCGCCAGCAGCCCCCATAGAGATACCTACGAGCAGTACTTC.

This clonotype turned up a few times. The rearrangement uses TRBV7-9 and TRBJ1-2; D might be TRBD1 (5 bases). The CDR3 is 16 residues long. Trimming took 0 bases from V and 3 from J, leaving 14 bases between them. Germline assignment: CDR1 SEHNR and CDR2 FQNEAQ (reference sequence). Here the CDR3 DNA reads TGTGCCAGCAGCTTAGCGACGGGACTTTATGACTATGGCTACACCTTC. It translates to CASSLATGLYDYGYTF.

The table lists this clonotype with a few counts. The chain carries TRBV7-9 and TRBJ2-1; 8 bases agree with TRBD2. Germline V lookup: CDR1 SEHNR, CDR2 FQNEAQ (reference sequence). The V gene end was trimmed by 1 base and the J gene end by 3 bases; junction bases not matched to a gene: 2. This CDR3 has 15 residues. DNA for the CDR3: TGTGCCAGCAGCTTAGACGGGAGGGTCTACAATGAGCAGTTCTTC. It codes for CASSLDGRVYNEQFF.

Turning to this clonotype: One junction end does not reproduce the germline sequence, and a read error may be involved. This sequence joins TRBV7-9 and TRBJ2-2; 9 bases are a match to TRBD1. The V gene's germline CDR1 is SEHNR and CDR2 FQNEAQ (reference sequence). The CDR3 runs 13 residues. The CDR3 protein is CTSSGQGTGELFF. CDR3 DNA sequence: TGTACCAGCAGCGGACAGGGGACCGGGGAGCTGTTTTTT.